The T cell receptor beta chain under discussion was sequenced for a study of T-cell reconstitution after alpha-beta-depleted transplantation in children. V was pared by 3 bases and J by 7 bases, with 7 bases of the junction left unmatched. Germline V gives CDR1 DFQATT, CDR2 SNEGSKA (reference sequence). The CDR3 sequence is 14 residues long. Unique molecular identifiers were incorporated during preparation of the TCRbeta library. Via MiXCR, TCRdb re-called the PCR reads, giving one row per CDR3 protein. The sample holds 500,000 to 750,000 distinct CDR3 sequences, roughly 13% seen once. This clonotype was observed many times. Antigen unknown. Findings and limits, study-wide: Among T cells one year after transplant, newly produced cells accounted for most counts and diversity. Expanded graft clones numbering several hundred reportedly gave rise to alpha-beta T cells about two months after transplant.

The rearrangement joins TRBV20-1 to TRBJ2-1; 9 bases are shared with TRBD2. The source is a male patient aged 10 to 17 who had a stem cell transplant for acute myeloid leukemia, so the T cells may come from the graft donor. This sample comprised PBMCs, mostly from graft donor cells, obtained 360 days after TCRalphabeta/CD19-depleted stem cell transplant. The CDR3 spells CSASRAGGGNEQFF. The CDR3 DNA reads TGCAGTGCTAGTCGAGCGGGAGGCGGGAATGAGCAGTTCTTC.